A single sample is the source of the 2 T cell receptor beta chains below, sequenced in a study of T cell repertoires in cytomegalovirus infection. MiXCR, applied by TCRdb to the reads, yields one record per CDR3 protein. Of 450,000 to 650,000 distinct CDR3 sequences listed, 40% were seen once; the top ten hold about half. Antigen specificity for these receptors is unknown. Sequencing used cultured PBMCs, obtained from culture after CMV antigen stimulation. The receptors derive from a human donor in good health (CMV status not recorded). Some clones in this sample may be carry-over from other donors' samples.

The chain recombines TRBV10-3 with TRBJ2-5; D gene unclear. The CDR3 sequence is 16 residues long. Germline V gives CDR1 ENHRY, CDR2 SYGVKD. V gave up 1 base and J gave up 4 bases, with 16 bases separating them. The CDR3 region has the DNA TGTGCCATCAGTGAGTGGACCCCGCAGAGTGGAGAGACCCAGTACTTC. Its translation is CAISEWTPQSGETQYF.

Note on this clonotype: A read error may explain this, as a much larger clone is one base away. The J gene is TRBJ1-2, the V gene TRBV7-2; no clear D. The CDR3 contains 14 residues. Germline values: CDR1 SGHTA, CDR2 FQGNSA. Trimming shortened V by 2 bases and J by 0 bases, and 7 bases separated the two germline ends. In DNA, the CDR3 is TGTGCCAGCAGCTTACAGGCGACTAACTATGGCTACACCTTC. Amino acids: CASSLQATNYGYTF.